This T cell receptor beta chain was retrieved from a study of T cell responses to AZD1222 COVID-19 vaccine. Sequencing used immunoSEQ multiplex PCR; TCRdb keeps in-frame clones, though not all of them. Here the sample spans tens of thousands of clones, over 80% being singletons. There are 13 residues in the CDR3. V dropped 4 bases and J dropped 7 bases, with 13 bases sitting between them. Per germline, CDR1 MNHEY and CDR2 SVGAGI. The origin of this receptor is an adult who received the AZD1222 COVID-19 vaccine. The material sequenced was peripheral blood, taken 28 days after the second AZD1222 dose. The genes are TRBV6-5 and TRBJ2-5, with D unresolved. The CDR3 reads CASSSTAFGTQYF. In DNA form, the CDR3 reads TGTGCCAGCAGTTCGACCGCATTCGGGACCCAGTACTTC.